This T cell receptor beta chain was identified during a study of blood T cell repertoires in COVID-19. The germline V gene encodes CDR1 LNHDA and CDR2 SQIVND (reference sequence). The CDR3 is 13 residues long. V lost 8 bases to trimming and J lost 3 bases, with 12 bases between them. Profiling relied on immunoSEQ multiplex PCR, and the TCRdb table lists in-frame clones only, not all of them. This sample has roughly 380,000 clones; about nine tenths occur once, and the top ten carry over 1%. The study recruited exposed participants who had met a COVID-19 case within 2 weeks before entry. The chain links TRBV19 to TRBJ2-3, with D possibly being TRBD2 (6 bases). The source material was PBMCs or T cells enriched from blood (not recorded which). The origin of this receptor is a woman in her 30s who had been exposed to COVID-19. The CDR3 loop is CASCTGRTDTQYF. Written as DNA, the CDR3 is TGTGCCAGTTGTACGGGGAGGACAGATACGCAGTATTTT.